This T cell receptor beta chain is from a study of identical twins. Findings and caveats of the study: Conclusions were based on cross-sectional statistical analysis, without following the same donors.

A universal primer site came from template switching; cDNA carried unique molecular identifiers. TCRdb re-called the 5' RACE reads through MiXCR, storing one row per CDR3 protein. The profile covers 310,000 or so distinct CDR3 sequences, with over 8.5% appearing a single time and approximately 6.6% taken by the ten largest. Germline V gene data show CDR1 as SGHRS and CDR2 as YFSETQ. Trimming pared 0 bases from V and 3 bases from J, leaving 22 bases between. This CDR3 is 18 amino acids long. Only a few counts were recorded for this clonotype. Antigen specificity is unknown. These records were also assigned to another study, of yellow fever vaccine responses in identical twins. As reported in that work: Twins' vaccine T cell responses were reported to seem partly convergent and partly personalized.

This chain joins TRBV5-1 and TRBJ2-7; the D gene is possibly TRBD1 (6 bases). This TCR was recovered from a woman between 18 and 29 years old in good health. Material: CD8+ T cells sorted from blood. The CDR3 region is CASSLELLDQGLLYEQYF. The CDR3 DNA reads TGCGCCAGCAGCTTGGAATTATTGGATCAGGGGCTCCTCTACGAGCAGTACTTC.